This T cell receptor (beta chain) was observed in a study of control samples from healthy donors and cancer patients. Germline assignment: CDR1 LGHDT and CDR2 YNNKEL (reference sequence). This CDR3 contains 13 residues. The ends were cut back, 0 bases at V and 4 bases at J, with 4 bases in the middle. Some clones are missing from TCRdb's copy, which holds only in-frame ones; the method was immunoSEQ multiplex PCR. The sample contains about 100,000 clones, roughly 87% of which appear only once. Source material: blood. This chain connects TRBV3-1 (or the pseudogene TRBV3-2) to TRBJ1-5; D gene unclear. The receptor comes from a woman aged 45-65 years in good health. CDR3: CASSQDKNQPQHF. In DNA form, the CDR3 reads TGTGCCAGCAGCCAAGATAAGAATCAGCCCCAGCATTTT.